Presented here are 29 T cell receptor beta chains from one specimen sequenced in a study of T-cell memory formation after mild COVID-19. TCRdb used MiXCR to reprocess the 5' RACE reads, holding one entry per CDR3 protein. The sample shows 25,000 to 35,000 distinct CDR3 sequences, over 20% of them seen only once. The sample was PBMCs or a T cell subset sorted from them (not recorded which). These TCRs come from an adult who had mild COVID-19 (a few samples of this study predate the infection). Cell type and time point are not known.

The chain links TRBV20-1 to TRBJ1-1; D gene ambiguous. Per germline, CDR1 DFQATT and CDR2 SNEGSKA (reference sequence). CDR3 length equals 14 residues. V was trimmed by 5 bases and J by 0 bases, leaving 13 bases between them. The CDR3 loop reads CSALIQSMNTEAFF. CDR3 sequence (DNA): TGCAGTGCTTTAATACAGAGCATGAACACTGAAGCTTTCTTT.

V and J are TRBV5-1 and TRBJ1-1; D might be TRBD1 (6 bases). This CDR3 is built from 14 residues. V gave up 2 bases and J gave up 1 base, with 9 bases separating them. Germline loops: CDR1 SGHRS, CDR2 YFSETQ. This CDR3 reads CASSFGGSNTEAFF. For the CDR3, the DNA is TGCGCCAGCAGCTTTGGGGGCTCGAACACTGAAGCTTTCTTT. Full variable domain (remainder filled in from reference TRBV5-1 and TRBJ1-1): KAGVTQTPRYLIKTRGQQVTLSCSPISGHRSVSWYQQTPGQGLQFLFEYFSETQRNKGNFPGRFSGRQFSNSRSEMNVSTLELGDSALYLCASSFGGSNTEAFFGQGTRLTVV.

The chain employs TRBV5-6 and TRBJ1-5; D not resolved. CDR1 and CDR2 (germline): SGHDT, YYEEEE. Trimming removed 3 bases at V and 0 bases at J, with 10 bases between. The CDR3 covers 15 residues. CDR3 nucleotide sequence: TGTGCCAGCAGCTCGCGATTTAGTAGCAATCAGCCCCAGCATTTT. It yields the protein CASSSRFSSNQPQHF.

This clonotype has just one count. J is TRBJ2-5 and V is TRBV7-9; TRBD1 matches 9 bases. CDR3 length: 15 residues. V trimming: 4 bases; J trimming: 2 bases; junction bases outside the gene matches: 5. Looked up from germline, CDR1 is SEHNR and CDR2 is FQNEAQ (reference sequence). The CDR3 region has the DNA TGTGCCAGCAGCTGGGGACAGGGCCCACAAGAGACCCAGTACTTC. Protein sequence: CASSWGQGPQETQYF.

This clonotype was counted many times. This chain links TRBV3-2 with TRBJ2-7; TRBD2, the table's D call, was not compared with the DNA. TRBV3-2 is a documented pseudogene. This CDR3 has 15 residues. Here the CDR3 DNA reads TGTGCCAGCAGCCAAGATCGGCGGGAGGTTTACGAGCAGTACTTC. This codes for CASSQDRREVYEQYF.

The gene calls are TRBV29-1 and TRBJ1-5; 7 bases are shared with TRBD1. The germline V gene encodes CDR1 SQVTM and CDR2 ANQGSEA. The CDR3 runs to 14 residues. Trimming removed 6 bases from V and 2 bases from J; junction bases left unmatched: 7. The CDR3 region is CSVERQGRNQPQHF. In DNA, the CDR3 is TGCAGCGTAGAGAGACAGGGCCGCAATCAGCCCCAGCATTTT.

Ten or more counts support this clonotype. The J gene is TRBJ1-3, the V gene TRBV6-5, with TRBD1 as a possible D gene (6 bases). V was clipped by 2 bases and J by 0 bases, with 14 bases between them. Germline-derived CDR1 and CDR2 are MNHEY and SVGAGI. The CDR3 has 17 amino acids. The CDR3 loop reads CASSYRPTGSSGNTIYF. CDR3 DNA: TGTGCCAGCAGTTACCGGCCAACAGGGAGCTCTGGAAACACCATATATTTT.

This clonotype was observed at least ten times. The chain carries TRBV3-1 and TRBJ1-3; D is possibly TRBD1 (6 bases). Germline V gene sequence: CDR1 LGHDT, CDR2 YNNKEL (reference sequence). V was cut by 3 bases and J by 4 bases, with 10 bases left in between. The CDR3 totals 14 residues. CDR3 DNA sequence: TGTGCCAGCAGCCAGGCAGGGGCCGGAAACACCATATATTTT. Protein sequence: CASSQAGAGNTIYF.

The chain links TRBV5-4 to TRBJ1-4; D gene unclear. The CDR3 contains 11 residues. Trimming shortened V by 7 bases and J by 7 bases, and 8 bases separated the two germline ends. The germline CDR1 and CDR2 sequences are SGHNT and YYREEE (reference sequence). In nucleotides, the CDR3 is TGTGCCAGCGGGAGCGGTGAAAAACTGTTTTTT. It is translated as CASGSGEKLFF.

This clonotype was detected a few times. V usage is TRBV19 and J usage is TRBJ2-3; TRBD2 aligns across 15 bases. Germline trimming cut 3 bases from V and 2 bases from J; bases unmatched to any gene: 9. CDR3 length: 19 amino acids. Per germline, CDR1 LNHDA and CDR2 SQIVND (reference sequence). The CDR3 is CASSMRGLAGGRSTDTQYF. The CDR3, as DNA: TGTGCCAGTAGTATGCGGGGACTAGCGGGAGGAAGATCCACAGATACGCAGTATTTT. The full variable domain, rest sourced from reference TRBV19 and TRBJ2-3, is DGGITQSPKYLFRKEGQNVTLSCEQNLNHDAMYWYRQDPGQGLRLIYYSQIVNDFQKGDIAEGYSVSREKKESFPLTVTSAQKNPTAFYLCASSMRGLAGGRSTDTQYFGPGTRLTVL.

The sample holds many counts of this clonotype. The rearrangement uses TRBV19 and TRBJ2-5; the match to TRBD1 covers 7 bases. With 3 bases clipped from V and 4 bases from J, the junction kept 5 bases outside the gene matches. The germline V gene encodes CDR1 LNHDA and CDR2 SQIVND (reference sequence). The CDR3 runs 14 residues. The chain's CDR3 is CASSINRGRETQYF. In DNA form, the CDR3 reads TGTGCCAGTAGTATTAACAGGGGAAGAGAGACCCAGTACTTC. The entire variable domain, with the rest obtained from reference TRBV19 and TRBJ2-5, is as follows: DGGITQSPKYLFRKEGQNVTLSCEQNLNHDAMYWYRQDPGQGLRLIYYSQIVNDFQKGDIAEGYSVSREKKESFPLTVTSAQKNPTAFYLCASSINRGRETQYFGPGTRLLVL.

To note about this clonotype: No DNA is shown, since the ends of the CDR3 on it are uncertain; the CDR3 is the one TCRdb lists. CDR3: CASSFGGGTEALF. The chain uses TRBV5-1 and TRBJ1-1; whether TRBD1, the table's D call, matches the DNA was not checked. A total of 13 residues make up the CDR3, ends included. The germline V gene has CDR1 SGHRS and CDR2 YFSETQ.

This clonotype showed up many times. The gene calls are TRBV11-2 and TRBJ1-5; no definite D call. V was clipped by 2 bases and J by 0 bases, with 8 bases between them. Per the germline V gene, CDR1 is SGHAT and CDR2 is FQNNGV. There are 15 residues in the CDR3. CDR3 sequence reads: CASSLNTISNQPQHF. The CDR3, as DNA: TGTGCCAGCAGCTTAAACACCATTAGCAATCAGCCCCAGCATTTT.

This clonotype was recorded a few times. Since a much larger clone is just one base distant, this may be a read error. This sequence joins TRBV5-5 and TRBJ2-5; D may be TRBD1 (6 bases). Germline V CDR1 and CDR2: SGHKS, YYEKEE (reference sequence). The CDR3 runs to 15 residues. CDR3 residues: CASSLGVTGQETKYF. The CDR3 DNA follows: TGTGCCAGCAGCTTGGGAGTAACAGGGCAAGAGACCAAGTACTTC.

This clonotype was detected ten times or more. CDR3 residues: CATSRDWETQYF. The CDR3, as DNA: TGTGCCACCAGCAGAGACTGGGAGACCCAGTACTTC. The V and J genes are TRBV15 and TRBJ2-5; D is ambiguous. Germline V gene lookup returns CDR1 LNHNV and CDR2 YYDKDF (reference sequence). The ends were cut back, 0 bases at V and 5 bases at J, with 4 bases in the middle. CDR3 length: 12 residues.

This chain joins TRBV11-2 and TRBJ1-1, with D perhaps TRBD1 (5 bases). Trimming took 1 base from V and 3 from J, leaving 12 bases between them. The CDR3 has 15 residues. The germline V gene has CDR1 SGHAT and CDR2 FQNNGV. The CDR3 DNA sequence: TGTGCCAGCAGCTTAGCTGAGGGGCGATACACTGAAGCTTTCTTT. This encodes CASSLAEGRYTEAFF.

There are many counts of this clonotype. The chain joins TRBV19 to TRBJ1-1; D is unresolved. CDR1 and CDR2 (germline): LNHDA, SQIVND (reference sequence). This CDR3 contains 13 residues. The V end was cut by 6 bases, the J end by 2 bases, with 10 bases between. CDR3 in DNA: TGTGCCAGTAGCTCCGACACCAACACTGAAGCTTTCTTT. Its translation is CASSSDTNTEAFF.

Ten or more counts support this clonotype. The chain uses TRBV12-3 or TRBV12-4 and TRBJ2-3; 10 bases fit TRBD2. The J segment lost 7 bases and the V segment lost 6 bases, leaving 7 bases of the junction unmatched. The CDR3 contains 14 residues. CDR3 sequence reads: CASSLAGVLNTQYF. The CDR3 nucleotides read TGTGCCAGCAGCCTAGCGGGAGTTTTAAATACGCAGTATTTT.

In its sample, this clonotype was seen many times. This CDR3 reads CASSVGSGELFF. The DNA of the CDR3 is TGTGCCAGCAGCGTAGGGTCCGGGGAGCTGTTTTTT. The V gene is TRBV9, the J gene TRBJ2-2; no clear D. In germline, CDR1 is SGDLS, CDR2 YYNGEE. The V gene lost 0 bases and the J gene lost 6 bases, with 3 bases spanning the gap. CDR3 size: 12 residues.

This clonotype was counted at least ten times. The rearrangement joins TRBV12-3 or TRBV12-4 to TRBJ2-1, with TRBD2 matching over 9 bases. The CDR3 has 15 amino acids. V dropped 3 bases and J dropped 1; count of bases not matched to a gene: 1. Written as DNA, the CDR3 is TGTGCCAGCAGTTTTAGCGGGAGTTCCTACAATGAGCAGTTCTTC. Translated, it gives CASSFSGSSYNEQFF.

The sample holds many counts of this clonotype. V gene TRBV7-6 combines with J gene TRBJ2-1, with D maybe TRBD2 (6 bases). V was shortened by 8 bases and J by 0 bases, with 17 bases between the two germline ends. In germline, CDR1 is SGHVS, CDR2 FNYEAQ. This CDR3 has 16 amino acids. The CDR3 here is CASGRRVPGSYNEQFF. In DNA form, the CDR3 reads TGTGCCAGCGGACGGAGGGTCCCGGGCTCCTACAATGAGCAGTTCTTC.

This clonotype has ten or more counts. The V call is TRBV5-1, the J call TRBJ2-1, with 14 bases lining up with TRBD2. This CDR3 has 15 residues. J lost 7 bases, V lost 4 bases, and 4 bases had no gene match. Germline V gene data show CDR1 as SGHRS and CDR2 as YFSETQ. The chain's CDR3 is CASSPGTSGSNEQFF. The DNA of the CDR3 is TGCGCCAGCAGCCCCGGGACTAGCGGGAGTAATGAGCAGTTCTTC. Complete variable domain (other parts from reference TRBV5-1 and TRBJ2-1): KAGVTQTPRYLIKTRGQQVTLSCSPISGHRSVSWYQQTPGQGLQFLFEYFSETQRNKGNFPGRFSGRQFSNSRSEMNVSTLELGDSALYLCASSPGTSGSNEQFFGPGTRLTVL.

In this sample, this clonotype turned up many times. The J gene is TRBJ2-5, the V gene TRBV20-1; 7 bases match TRBD1. The junction had 4 bases not matched to a gene; V was cut back by 1 base and J by 2 bases. CDR1 is DFQATT and CDR2 is SNEGSKA in the germline V gene (reference sequence). The CDR3 spans 14 residues. In nucleotides, the CDR3 is TGCAGTGCTAGAGCTCCGGGACAGCAAGAGACCCAGTACTTC. Its translation is CSARAPGQQETQYF.

There are many counts of this clonotype. The genes are TRBV27 and TRBJ2-6; D is undetermined. V was shortened by 3 bases and J by 1 base, with 4 bases between the two germline ends. CDR3 length: 14 residues. In germline, CDR1 is MNHEY, CDR2 SMNVEV (reference sequence). This chain's CDR3 is CASSLQSGANVLTF. The DNA for the CDR3 is TGTGCCAGCAGTTTGCAGTCTGGGGCCAACGTCCTGACTTTC. Drawing the rest from reference TRBV27 and TRBJ2-6, the complete variable domain is EAQVTQNPRYLITVTGKKLTVTCSQNMNHEYMSWYRQDPGLGLRQIYYSMNVEVTDKGDVPEGYKVSRKEKRNFPLILESPSPNQTSLYFCASSLQSGANVLTFGAGSRLTVL.

In regard to this clonotype: Given a much more abundant clone one base away, this may be a read error. This rearrangement joins TRBV12-3 or TRBV12-4 to TRBJ2-1; no firm D call. This CDR3 has 14 residues. The CDR3 reads CDSSRTEGYNEQFF. DNA for the CDR3: TGTGACAGCAGTCGTACGGAAGGGTACAATGAGCAGTTCTTC.

The sample holds many counts of this clonotype. V and J are TRBV19 and TRBJ1-2; D is unclear. The V and J ends lost 5 bases and 4 bases respectively, with 14 bases between them. Per the germline V gene, CDR1 is LNHDA and CDR2 is SQIVND (reference sequence). The CDR3 runs 14 residues. The CDR3 reads CASSARGPPYGYTF. CDR3 DNA sequence: TGTGCCAGTAGTGCAAGAGGGCCCCCCTATGGCTACACCTTC.

The rearrangement uses TRBV18 and TRBJ2-7, with TRBD1 as a possible D gene (7 bases). The CDR3 spans 16 residues. Per the germline V gene, CDR1 is KGHSH and CDR2 is LQKENI. V gave up 3 bases and J gave up 3 bases, with 18 bases separating them. The CDR3 loop is CASSPRGQLEGYEQYF. The DNA for the CDR3 is TGTGCCAGCTCACCTCGGGGACAGCTGGAGGGCTACGAGCAGTACTTC. The full variable domain, with the rest looked up from reference TRBV18 and TRBJ2-7, is NAGVMQNPRHLVRRRGQEARLRCSPMKGHSHVYWYRQLPEEGLKFMVYLQKENIIDESGMPKERFSAEFPKEGPSILRIQQVVRGDSAAYFCASSPRGQLEGYEQYFGPGTRLTVT.

This clonotype was observed many times. This rearrangement joins TRBV6-6 to TRBJ1-1, with a tentative D call TRBD1 (6 bases). The germline V gene encodes CDR1 MNHNY and CDR2 SVGAGI (reference sequence). V lost 2 bases to trimming and J lost 0 bases, with 16 bases between them. The CDR3 runs 17 residues. CDR3 DNA sequence: TGTGCCAGCAGTTACGGGACAAGTCCCTACATGAACACTGAAGCTTTCTTT. Protein: CASSYGTSPYMNTEAFF.

The V gene is TRBV5-1, the J gene TRBJ2-1; no firm D call. The V gene's germline CDR1 is SGHRS and CDR2 YFSETQ. V was clipped by 4 bases and J by 8 bases, with 16 bases between them. This CDR3 comprises 14 residues. The CDR3: CASSPNPNEYEQFF. The CDR3 bases are TGCGCCAGCAGCCCTAACCCGAATGAATATGAGCAGTTCTTC.